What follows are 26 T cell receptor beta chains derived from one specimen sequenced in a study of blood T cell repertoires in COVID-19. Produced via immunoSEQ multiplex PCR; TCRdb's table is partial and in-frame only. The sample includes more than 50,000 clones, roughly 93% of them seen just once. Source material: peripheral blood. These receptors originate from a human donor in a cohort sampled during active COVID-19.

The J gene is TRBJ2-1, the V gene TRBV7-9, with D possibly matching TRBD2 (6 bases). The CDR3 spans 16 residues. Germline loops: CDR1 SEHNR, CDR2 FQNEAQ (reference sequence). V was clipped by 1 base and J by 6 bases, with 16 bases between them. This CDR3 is CASSLVPGLRGNEQFF. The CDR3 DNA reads TGTGCCAGCAGCTTAGTTCCGGGACTTCGAGGCAATGAGCAGTTCTTC.

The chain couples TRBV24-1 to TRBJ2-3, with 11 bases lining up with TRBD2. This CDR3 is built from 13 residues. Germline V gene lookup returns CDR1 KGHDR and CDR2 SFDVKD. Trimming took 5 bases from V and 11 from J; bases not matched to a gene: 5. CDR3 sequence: CATSGQGLAEQYF. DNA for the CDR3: TGTGCCACCAGTGGCCAGGGACTAGCGGAGCAGTATTTT.

In DNA, the CDR3 is TGTGCCAGCAGCTTCGGGGAGTACGAGCAGTACTTC. It encodes CASSFGEYEQYF. The chain recombines TRBV11-1 with TRBJ2-7; D is perhaps TRBD2 (5 bases). With 3 bases removed from V and 4 bases from J, the gap between germline ends came to 7 bases. The CDR3 is 12 residues long. CDR1 and CDR2 (germline): SGHAT, FQDESV (reference sequence). The full variable domain, its missing parts supplied by reference TRBV11-1 and TRBJ2-7, is EAEVAQSPRYKITEKSQAVAFWCDPISGHATLYWYRQILGQGPELLVQFQDESVVDDSQLPKDRFSAERLKGVDSTLKIQPAELGDSAMYLCASSFGEYEQYFGPGTRLTVT.

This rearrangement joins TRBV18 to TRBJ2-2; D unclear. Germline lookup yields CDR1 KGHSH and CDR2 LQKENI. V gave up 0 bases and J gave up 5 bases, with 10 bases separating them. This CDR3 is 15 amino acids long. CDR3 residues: CASSPPGLRTGELFF. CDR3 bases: TGTGCCAGCTCACCACCTGGTCTTCGGACCGGGGAGCTGTTTTTT.

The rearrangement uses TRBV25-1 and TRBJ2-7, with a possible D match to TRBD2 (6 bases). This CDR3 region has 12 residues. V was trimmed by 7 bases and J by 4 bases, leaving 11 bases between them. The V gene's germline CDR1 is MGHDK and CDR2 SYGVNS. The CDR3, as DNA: TGTGCCAGCACCGGCGGGATTTACGAGCAGTACTTC. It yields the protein CASTGGIYEQYF.

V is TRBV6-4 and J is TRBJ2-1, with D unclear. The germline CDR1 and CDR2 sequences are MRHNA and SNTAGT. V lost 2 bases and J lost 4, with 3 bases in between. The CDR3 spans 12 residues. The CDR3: CASSDEYNEQFF. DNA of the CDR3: TGTGCCAGCAGTGACGAGTACAATGAGCAGTTCTTC.

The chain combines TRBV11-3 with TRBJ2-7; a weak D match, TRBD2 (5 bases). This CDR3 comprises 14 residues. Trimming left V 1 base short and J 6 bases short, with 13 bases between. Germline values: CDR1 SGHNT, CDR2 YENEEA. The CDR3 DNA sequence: TGTGCCAGCAGCTTAGCGGTAGGTGGAGGCGAGCAGTACTTC. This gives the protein CASSLAVGGGEQYF.

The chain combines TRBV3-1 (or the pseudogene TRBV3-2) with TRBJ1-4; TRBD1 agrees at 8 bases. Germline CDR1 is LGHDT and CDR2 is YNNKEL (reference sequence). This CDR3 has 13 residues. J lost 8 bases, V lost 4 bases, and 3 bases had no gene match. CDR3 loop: CASSPGTGEKLFF. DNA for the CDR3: TGTGCCAGCAGCCCCGGGACAGGAGAAAAACTGTTTTTT.

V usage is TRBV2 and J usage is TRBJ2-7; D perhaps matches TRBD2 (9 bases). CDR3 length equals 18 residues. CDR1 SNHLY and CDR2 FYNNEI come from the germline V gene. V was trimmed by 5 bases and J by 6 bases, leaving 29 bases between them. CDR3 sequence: CASSWTGISGSPRAEQYF. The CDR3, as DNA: TGTGCCAGCAGTTGGACAGGGATTAGCGGGAGCCCGAGAGCCGAGCAGTACTTC.

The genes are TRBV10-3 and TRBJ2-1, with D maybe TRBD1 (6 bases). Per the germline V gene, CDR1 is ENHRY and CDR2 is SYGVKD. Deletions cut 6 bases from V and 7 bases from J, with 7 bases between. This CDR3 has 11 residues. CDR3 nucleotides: TGTGCCATCAGACAGGGAAATGAGCAGTTCTTC. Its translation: CAIRQGNEQFF.

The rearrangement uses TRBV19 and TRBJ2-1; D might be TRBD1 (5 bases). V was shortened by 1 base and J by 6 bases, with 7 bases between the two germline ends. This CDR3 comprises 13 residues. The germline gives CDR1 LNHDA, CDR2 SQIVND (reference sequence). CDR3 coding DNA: TGTGCCAGTAGTATAGGACAGATCAATGAGCAGTTCTTC. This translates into CASSIGQINEQFF.

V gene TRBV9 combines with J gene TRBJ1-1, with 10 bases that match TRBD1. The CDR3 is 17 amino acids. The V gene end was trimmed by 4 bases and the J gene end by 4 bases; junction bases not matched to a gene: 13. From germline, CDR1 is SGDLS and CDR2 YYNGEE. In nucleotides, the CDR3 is TGTGCCAGCAGCCCCGAGGTGAGGGACAGGGGTGGCACTGAAGCTTTCTTT. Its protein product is CASSPEVRDRGGTEAFF. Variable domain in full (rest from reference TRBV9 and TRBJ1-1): DSGVTQTPKHLITATGQRVTLRCSPRSGDLSVYWYQQSLDQGLQFLIQYYNGEERAKGNILERFSAQQFPDLHSELNLSSLELGDSALYFCASSPEVRDRGGTEAFFGQGTRLTVV.

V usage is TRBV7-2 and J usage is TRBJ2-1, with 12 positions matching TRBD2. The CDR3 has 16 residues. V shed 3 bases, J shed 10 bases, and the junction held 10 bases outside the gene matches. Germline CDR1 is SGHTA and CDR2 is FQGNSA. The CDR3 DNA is TGTGCCAGCAGCTTGCTGGCTAGCGGGAGGGCCCGCGAGCAGTTCTTC. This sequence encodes CASSLLASGRAREQFF.

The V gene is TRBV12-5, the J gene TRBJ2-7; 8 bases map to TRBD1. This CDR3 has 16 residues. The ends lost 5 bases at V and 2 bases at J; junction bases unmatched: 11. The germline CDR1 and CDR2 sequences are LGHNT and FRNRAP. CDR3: CASGNPSGDRTYEQYF. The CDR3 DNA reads TGTGCTAGTGGTAACCCCTCTGGGGACAGGACCTACGAGCAGTACTTC.

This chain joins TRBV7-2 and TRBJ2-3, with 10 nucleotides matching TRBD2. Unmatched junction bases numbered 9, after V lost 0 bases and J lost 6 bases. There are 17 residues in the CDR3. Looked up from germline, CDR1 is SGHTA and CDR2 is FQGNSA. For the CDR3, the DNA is TGTGCCAGCAGCTTAGCCCTAGCGGGAGCCACTAGGGATACGCAGTATTTT. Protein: CASSLALAGATRDTQYF.

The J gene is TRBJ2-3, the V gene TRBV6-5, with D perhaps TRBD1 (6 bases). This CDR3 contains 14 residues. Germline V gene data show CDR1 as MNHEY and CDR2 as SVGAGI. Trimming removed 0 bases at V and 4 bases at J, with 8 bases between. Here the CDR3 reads CASSYSGAADTQYF. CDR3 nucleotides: TGTGCCAGCAGTTACTCGGGGGCGGCAGATACGCAGTATTTT.

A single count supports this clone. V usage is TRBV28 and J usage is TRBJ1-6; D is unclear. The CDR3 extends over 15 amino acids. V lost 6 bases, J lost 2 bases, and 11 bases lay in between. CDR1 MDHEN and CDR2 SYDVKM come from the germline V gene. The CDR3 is CASSWATPYNSPLHF. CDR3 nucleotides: TGTGCCAGCAGCTGGGCCACACCCTATAATTCACCCCTCCACTTT.

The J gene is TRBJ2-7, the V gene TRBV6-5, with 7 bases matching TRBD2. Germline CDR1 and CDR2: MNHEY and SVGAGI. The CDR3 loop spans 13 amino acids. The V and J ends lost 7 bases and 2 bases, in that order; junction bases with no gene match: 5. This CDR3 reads CASIGSGTYEQYF. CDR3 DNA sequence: TGTGCCAGCATAGGGAGCGGGACCTACGAGCAGTACTTC.

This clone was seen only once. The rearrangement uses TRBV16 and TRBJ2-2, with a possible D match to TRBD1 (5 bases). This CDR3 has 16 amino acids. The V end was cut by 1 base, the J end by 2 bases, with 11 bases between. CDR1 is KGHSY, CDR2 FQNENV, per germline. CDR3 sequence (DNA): TGTGCCAGCAGCCAATTTCTGGGGCTTAACACCGGGGAGCTGTTTTTT. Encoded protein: CASSQFLGLNTGELFF. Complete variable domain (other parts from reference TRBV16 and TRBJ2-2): GEEVAQTPKHLVRGEGQKAKLYCAPIKGHSYVFWYQQVLKNEFKFLISFQNENVFDETGMPKERFSAKCLPNSPCSLEIQATKLEDSAVYFCASSQFLGLNTGELFFGEGSRLTVL.

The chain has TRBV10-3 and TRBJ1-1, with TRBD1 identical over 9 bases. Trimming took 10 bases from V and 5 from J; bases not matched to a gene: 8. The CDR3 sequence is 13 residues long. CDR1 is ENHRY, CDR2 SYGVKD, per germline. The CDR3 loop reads CATWTGARTEAFF. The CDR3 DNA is TGTGCCACCTGGACAGGGGCGAGGACTGAAGCTTTCTTT.

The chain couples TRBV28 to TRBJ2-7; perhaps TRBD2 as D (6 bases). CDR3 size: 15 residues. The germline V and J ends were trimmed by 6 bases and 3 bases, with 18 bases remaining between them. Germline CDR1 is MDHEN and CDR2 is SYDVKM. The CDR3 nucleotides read TGTGCCAGCAGGCAGAATCCGGGACTTGACTACGAGCAGTACTTC. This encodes CASRQNPGLDYEQYF.

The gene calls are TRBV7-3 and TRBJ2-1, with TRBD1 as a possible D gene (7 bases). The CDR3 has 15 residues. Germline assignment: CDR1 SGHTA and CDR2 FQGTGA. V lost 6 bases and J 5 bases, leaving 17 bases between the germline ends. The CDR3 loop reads CASSSQTGRNNEQFF. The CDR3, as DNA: TGTGCCAGCAGTTCCCAGACAGGGAGGAACAATGAGCAGTTCTTC.

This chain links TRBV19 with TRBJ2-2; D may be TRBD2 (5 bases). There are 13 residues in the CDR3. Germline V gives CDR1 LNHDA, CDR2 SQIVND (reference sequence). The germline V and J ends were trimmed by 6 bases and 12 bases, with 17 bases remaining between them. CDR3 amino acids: CASRDSNDGKLFF. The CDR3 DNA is TGTGCCAGTAGGGACTCGAATGACGGAAAGCTGTTTTTT.

CDR3 residues: CATVSGTPGHNEKLFF. CDR3 bases: TGTGCCACCGTTTCCGGGACTCCCGGTCATAATGAAAAACTGTTTTTT. V and J are TRBV21-1 and TRBJ1-4. TRBV21-1 is classified as a pseudogene. The length of the CDR3 is 16 residues.

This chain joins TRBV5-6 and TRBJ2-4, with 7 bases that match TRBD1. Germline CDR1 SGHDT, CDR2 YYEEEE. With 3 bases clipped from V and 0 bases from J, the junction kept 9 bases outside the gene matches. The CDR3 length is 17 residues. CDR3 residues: CASSYDRAVIAKNIQYF. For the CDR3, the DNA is TGTGCCAGCAGCTATGACAGGGCGGTTATAGCCAAAAACATTCAGTACTTC.

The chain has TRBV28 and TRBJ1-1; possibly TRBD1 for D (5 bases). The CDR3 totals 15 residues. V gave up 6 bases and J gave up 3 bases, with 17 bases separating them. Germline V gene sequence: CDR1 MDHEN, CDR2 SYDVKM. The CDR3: CASRLRRQLDTEAFF. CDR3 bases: TGTGCCAGCAGACTTCGCCGACAGTTAGACACTGAAGCTTTCTTT.